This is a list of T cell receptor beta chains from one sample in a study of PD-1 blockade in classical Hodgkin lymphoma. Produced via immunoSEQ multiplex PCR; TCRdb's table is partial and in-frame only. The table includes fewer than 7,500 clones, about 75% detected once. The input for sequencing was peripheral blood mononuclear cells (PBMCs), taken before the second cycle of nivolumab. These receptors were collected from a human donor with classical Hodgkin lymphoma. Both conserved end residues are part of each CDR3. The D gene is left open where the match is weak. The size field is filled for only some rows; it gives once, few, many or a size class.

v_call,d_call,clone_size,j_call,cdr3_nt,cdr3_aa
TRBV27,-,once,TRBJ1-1,TGTGCCAGCAGTTACGGCCAGGGCACTGAAGCTTTCTTT,CASSYGQGTEAFF
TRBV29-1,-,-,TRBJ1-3,TGCAGCGTTGTCATCCGGGGAGGTTTTGGAAACACCATATATTTT,CSVVIRGGFGNTIYF
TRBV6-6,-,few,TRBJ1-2,TGTGCCAGCAGTTATGATTTTAAGGAAAAGGAAACCTTC,CASSYDFKEKETF
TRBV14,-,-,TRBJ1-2,TGTGCCAGCAGCCAACAGGCCCACTATGGCTACACCTTC,CASSQQAHYGYTF
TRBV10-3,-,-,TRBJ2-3,TGTGCCATCAGTGATAGGACAGGCACAGATACGCAGTATTTT,CAISDRTGTDTQYF
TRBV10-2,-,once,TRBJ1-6,TGCGCCAGCAGTGAGGACAGTCTGAGCTCCTATAATTCACCCCTCCACTTT,CASSEDSLSSYNSPLHF
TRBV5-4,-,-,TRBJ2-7,TGTGCCAGCAGCTTGGGGTTGGGCGGGGCCTCCTACGAGCAGTACTTC,CASSLGLGGASYEQYF
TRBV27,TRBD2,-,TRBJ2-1,TGTGCCAGCAGTTTATCAAGCGGGGGGGCCGCAAATGAGCAGTTCTTC,CASSLSSGGAANEQFF
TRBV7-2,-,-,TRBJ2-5,TGTGCCAGCAGCTTAGTGGGGTGGGGGCGTCGAGAGACCCAGTACTTC,CASSLVGWGRRETQYF
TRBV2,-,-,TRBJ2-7,TGTGCCAGCAGTGACAGCACCTACGAGCAGTACTTC,CASSDSTYEQYF
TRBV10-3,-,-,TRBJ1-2,TGTGCCATCAAGCGAAAAGTCGGCTATGGCTACACCTTC,CAIKRKVGYGYTF
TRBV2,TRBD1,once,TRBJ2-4,TGTGCCAGCAGCGACAGGGGGAGGGCAAACATTCAGTACTTC,CASSDRGRANIQYF
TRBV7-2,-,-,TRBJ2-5,TGTGCCAGCAGCAGCCAAGAGACCCAGTACTTC,CASSSQETQYF
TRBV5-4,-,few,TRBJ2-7,TGTGCCAGCAGCTTGGGGGCGGGGTCCTACGAGCAGTACTTC,CASSLGAGSYEQYF
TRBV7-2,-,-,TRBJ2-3,TGTGCCAGCAGCTTAAGGGACACCTACACAGATACGCAGTATTTT,CASSLRDTYTDTQYF
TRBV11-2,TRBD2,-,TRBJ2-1,TGTGCCAGCAGCTTAGCGACTAGCGGTTACAATGAGCAGTTCTTC,CASSLATSGYNEQFF
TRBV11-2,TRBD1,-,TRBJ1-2,TGTGCCAGCAGCTTAACTTCGGAGGGGGCGAAAGGCTACACCTTC,CASSLTSEGAKGYTF
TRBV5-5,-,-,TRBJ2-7,TGTGCCAGCAGCTCCCTGGGGCCCAAGTACTTC,CASSSLGPKYF
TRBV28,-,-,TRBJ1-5,TGTGCCAGCAGTTTTTCAGGGGCAAATCAGCCCCAGCATTTT,CASSFSGANQPQHF
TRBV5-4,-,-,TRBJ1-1,TGTGCCAGCAGCTTAATGACCATCGCTGAAGCTTTCTTT,CASSLMTIAEAFF
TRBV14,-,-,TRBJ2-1,TGTGCCAGCAGCCAGCACGGACAGGAGGGGGGATACAATGAGCAGTTCTTC,CASSQHGQEGGYNEQFF
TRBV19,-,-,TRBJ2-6,TGTGCCAGTAGTGGCCGGGTCGCGAGCTCTGGGGCCAACGTCCTGACTTTC,CASSGRVASSGANVLTF
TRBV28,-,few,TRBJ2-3,TGTGCCAGCAGGCCATACGGGGGGCGGACAGATACGCAGTATTTT,CASRPYGGRTDTQYF
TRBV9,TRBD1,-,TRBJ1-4,TGTGCCAGCAGCGTAGGGGACAGCGCAACTAATGAAAAACTGTTTTTT,CASSVGDSATNEKLFF
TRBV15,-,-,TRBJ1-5,TGTGCCACCAGCAGAAAGGGAAGGGGCAATCAGCCCCAGCATTTT,CATSRKGRGNQPQHF
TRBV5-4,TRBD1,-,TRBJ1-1,TGTGCCAGCAGCTCGGCAGGGGGGGGTGAAGCTTTCTTT,CASSSAGGGEAFF
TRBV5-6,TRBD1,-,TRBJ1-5,TGTGCCAGCAGCGCCAGGGGGACAATGTTTAGTCAGCCCCAGCATTTT,CASSARGTMFSQPQHF
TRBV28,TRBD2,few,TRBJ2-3,TGTGCCAGCAGCCGCCCCTGGACTAGCGGGTCGATAGACACAGATACGCAGTATTTT,CASSRPWTSGSIDTDTQYF
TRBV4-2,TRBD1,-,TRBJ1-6,TGTGCCAGCAGCCAAGATTTGGGGACAGGGGATTCACCCCTCCACTTT,CASSQDLGTGDSPLHF
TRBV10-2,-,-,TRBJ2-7,TGCGCCAGCAGTGAACGGCCCCATCGCGGGGTCGAGCAGTACTTC,CASSERPHRGVEQYF
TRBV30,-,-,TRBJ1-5,TGTGCCTGGAGCGAAGGTCCAAATCAGCCCCAGCATTTT,CAWSEGPNQPQHF
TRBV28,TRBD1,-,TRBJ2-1,TGTGCCAGCAGTTTGGACAGGGACTTCAATGAGCAGTTCTTC,CASSLDRDFNEQFF
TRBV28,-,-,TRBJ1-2,TGTGCCAGCAGGGGACTCGGGGGCTACACCTTC,CASRGLGGYTF
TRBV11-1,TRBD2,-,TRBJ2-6,TGTGCCAGCAGCATATCGAGACTAGCGCTAAGCTCTGGGGCCAACGTCCTGACTTTC,CASSISRLALSSGANVLTF
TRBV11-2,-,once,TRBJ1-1,TGTGCCAGCAGCTTGCCGGCGGGGGGGAACACTGAAGCTTTCTTT,CASSLPAGGNTEAFF
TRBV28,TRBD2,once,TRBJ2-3,TGTGCCAGCAGTTTACCTAGCGGACTCACAGATACGCAGTATTTT,CASSLPSGLTDTQYF
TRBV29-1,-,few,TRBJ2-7,TGCAGCGTTGGCAGGGACTGGAGCGAGCAGTACTTC,CSVGRDWSEQYF